The sequence of this T cell receptor beta chain was determined in a study of technical replicates of blood from a handful of donors. Per germline, CDR1 MDHEN and CDR2 SYDVKM. The CDR3 contains 11 residues. Trimming shortened V by 2 bases and J by 15 bases, and 10 bases separated the two germline ends. Clones were read by immunoSEQ multiplex PCR, and TCRdb kept only the in-frame ones, dropping some. The sample records around 70,000 clones, approximately 95% being singletons. The J gene is TRBJ2-2, the V gene TRBV28, with TRBD2 as a possible D gene (5 bases). The receptor was derived from a human donor in good health. The material sequenced was T cells isolated from PBMCs. DNA for the CDR3: TGTGCCAGCAGTTTAGGACTGTCGATGTTTTTT. Encoded protein: CASSLGLSMFF.